These T cell receptor beta chains were read from a single sample in a study of blood T cell repertoires in COVID-19. Profiled with immunoSEQ multiplex PCR; TCRdb holds only in-frame clones, not every one. The sample shows 200,000 to 300,000 clones, 85% to 90% of them seen only once. Input material: peripheral blood. The receptors were gathered from a middle-aged woman who had recovered from COVID-19. The CDR3 runs from the conserved cysteine through the conserved F or W. Each record gives: clone size, J gene, D gene, V gene, CDR3 protein, CDR3 DNA. D genes are given only for firm matches. Not every row has a clone size; where given, it reads once, few, many or a size class.

-	TRBJ1-2	-	TRBV18	CASSPGLRDYGYTF	TGTGCCAGCTCACCAGGACTGAGGGACTATGGCTACACCTTC
-	TRBJ1-1	TRBD1	TRBV3-1/TRBV3-2	CASSPDTGGNTEAFF	TGTGCCAGCAGCCCAGACACAGGGGGCAACACTGAAGCTTTCTTT
-	TRBJ2-1	TRBD2	TRBV10-3	CAIRTSEGNNEQFF	TGTGCCATCAGAACTAGCGAGGGGAACAATGAGCAGTTCTTC
-	TRBJ2-2	-	TRBV6-1	CASSEQGPANTGELFF	TGTGCCAGCAGTGAACAGGGGCCAGCGAACACCGGGGAGCTGTTTTTT
-	TRBJ2-1	TRBD2	TRBV5-1	CASTLTVGGGSYNEQFF	TGCGCCAGCACTCTGACTGTCGGCGGGGGGTCCTACAATGAGCAGTTCTTC
few	TRBJ1-1	TRBD1	TRBV30	CAWSGEQGPIEAFF	TGTGCCTGGAGTGGGGAACAGGGGCCGATTGAAGCTTTCTTT
-	TRBJ2-3	TRBD1	TRBV5-4	CASRVWQGVGDTQYF	TGTGCCAGCAGGGTATGGCAGGGGGTTGGAGATACGCAGTATTTT
-	TRBJ2-1	-	TRBV7-8	CASSPSLVEQFF	TGTGCCAGCAGCCCCTCTTTAGTGGAGCAGTTCTTC
-	TRBJ1-3	TRBD1	TRBV29-1	CSVGDREENTIYF	TGCAGCGTTGGGGACAGGGAGGAAAACACCATATATTTT
-	TRBJ2-1	TRBD2	TRBV30	CAWNSGGDIPGQFF	TGTGCCTGGAACAGCGGGGGCGATATTCCTGGGCAGTTCTTC
-	TRBJ1-1	-	TRBV19	CASSMFQANTEAFF	TGTGCCAGTAGTATGTTTCAGGCGAACACTGAAGCTTTCTTT
-	TRBJ1-1	TRBD1	TRBV11-2	CASSLDRGTEAFF	TGTGCCAGCAGCCTGGACAGGGGAACTGAAGCTTTCTTT
-	TRBJ2-5	-	TRBV19	CASSTLQANQETQYF	TGTGCCAGTAGTACCCTACAGGCAAACCAAGAGACCCAGTACTTC
-	TRBJ2-1	TRBD1	TRBV5-1	CASSASGTVSYNEQFF	TGCGCCAGCAGCGCCTCCGGGACAGTCTCCTACAATGAGCAGTTCTTC
-	TRBJ2-1	-	TRBV5-1	CASSLLAGARNEQFF	TGCGCCAGCAGCTTGCTGGCGGGGGCCCGCAATGAGCAGTTCTTC
-	TRBJ2-5	TRBD2	TRBV5-1	CASSTLLAGGETQYF	TGCGCCAGCAGCACCCTACTAGCGGGGGGTGAGACCCAGTACTTC
-	TRBJ1-4	-	TRBV7-9	CASSLFVSENNEKLFF	TGTGCCAGCAGCTTATTCGTGTCAGAAAATAATGAAAAACTGTTTTTT